Listed below are T cell receptor beta chains from one sample, sequenced in a study of CD4 T cells in relation to SARS-CoV-2 and coronaviruses. Sequencing was performed with immunoSEQ multiplex PCR; in TCRdb, only in-frame clones are kept and a portion is missing. The table includes about 20,000 clones, 77% detected once. The antigens of these receptors remain unknown. Specimen: CD4+ T cells from PBMCs, cultured in vitro. These TCRs come from a human donor in good health. CDR3s include the opening cysteine and the closing phenylalanine or tryptophan.

TRBV14 CASSRQALIEAFF
TRBV29-1 CSVGLGEETQYF
TRBV19 CASSLNRLSDEQFF
TRBV2 CASSNFQGGSGANVLTF
TRBV7-9 CASSLTSGNTGELFF
TRBV7-9 CASSRQGVRGGELFF
TRBV19 CASSNPGAAFREAFF
TRBV5-8 CASRSSGSRVEQFF
TRBV30 CAWSVAFRANTEAFF
TRBV19 CASKHRVAGPGNEQFF
TRBV9 CASSATGGSFSGANVLTF
TRBV10-2 CASSFSDTQYF
TRBV18 CASSNLGRTEAGNEQFF
TRBV10-3 CAITPGGTSGSGDEQFF
TRBV14 CASSQGRGQGKETQYF
TRBV7-6 CASSRTGTSGNEQFF
TRBV12-5 CASGLAGAETQYF
TRBV2 CASSPINIQYF
TRBV24-1 CATSDGIRDSLGEQYF
TRBV4-1 CASSLRQENDEQYF
TRBV3-1/TRBV3-2 CASSLDGHEKLFF
TRBV18 CASSPGVGRVYEQYF